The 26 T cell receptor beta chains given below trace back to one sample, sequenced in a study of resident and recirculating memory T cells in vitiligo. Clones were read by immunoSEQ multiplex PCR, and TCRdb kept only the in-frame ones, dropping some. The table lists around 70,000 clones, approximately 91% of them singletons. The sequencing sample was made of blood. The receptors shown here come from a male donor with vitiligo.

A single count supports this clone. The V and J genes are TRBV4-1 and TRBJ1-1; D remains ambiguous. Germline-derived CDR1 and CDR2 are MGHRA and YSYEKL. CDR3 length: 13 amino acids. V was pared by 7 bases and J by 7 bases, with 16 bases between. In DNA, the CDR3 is TGCGCCAGCAATACCGGGGATCGGCTTGAAGCTTTCTTT. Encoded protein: CASNTGDRLEAFF.

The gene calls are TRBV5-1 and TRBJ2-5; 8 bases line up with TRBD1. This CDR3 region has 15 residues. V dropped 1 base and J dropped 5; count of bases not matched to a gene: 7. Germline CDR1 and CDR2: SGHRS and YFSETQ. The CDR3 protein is CASSLTDRVWETQYF. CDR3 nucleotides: TGCGCCAGCAGCTTGACGGACAGGGTATGGGAGACCCAGTACTTC.

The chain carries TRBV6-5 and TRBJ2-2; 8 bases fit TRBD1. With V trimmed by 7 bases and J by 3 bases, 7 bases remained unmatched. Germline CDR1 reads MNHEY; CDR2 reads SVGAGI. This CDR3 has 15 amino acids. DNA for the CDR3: TGTGCCAGCATTAGGGACAGGACCTACACCGGGGAGCTGTTTTTT. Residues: CASIRDRTYTGELFF.

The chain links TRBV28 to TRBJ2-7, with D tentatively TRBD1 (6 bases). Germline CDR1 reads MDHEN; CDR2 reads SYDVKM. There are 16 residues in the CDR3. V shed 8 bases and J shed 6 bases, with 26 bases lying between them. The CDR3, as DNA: TGTGCCAGCCTGTCAGCAGTTTCATACCGAGGGGGCGAGCAGTACTTC. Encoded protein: CASLSAVSYRGGEQYF.

CDR3 DNA: TGTGCCAGCAGCTTAGGTGCTAACTCCTACGAGCAGTACTTC. Its translation: CASSLGANSYEQYF. The gene calls are TRBV7-3 and TRBJ2-7, with D unclear. The CDR3 spans 14 residues. CDR1 is SGHTA and CDR2 is FQGTGA in the germline V gene. V shed 2 bases and J shed 0 bases, with 8 bases lying between them.

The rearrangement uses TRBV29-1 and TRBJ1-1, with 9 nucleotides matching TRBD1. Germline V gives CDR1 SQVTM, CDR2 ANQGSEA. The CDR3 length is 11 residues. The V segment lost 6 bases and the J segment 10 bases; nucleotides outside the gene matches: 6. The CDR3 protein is CSVGGQGIAFF. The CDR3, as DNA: TGCAGCGTGGGGGGACAGGGAATAGCTTTCTTT.

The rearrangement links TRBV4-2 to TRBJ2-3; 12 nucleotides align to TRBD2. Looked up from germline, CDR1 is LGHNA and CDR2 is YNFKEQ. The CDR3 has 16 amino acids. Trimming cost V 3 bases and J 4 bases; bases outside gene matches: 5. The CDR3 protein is CASSQGLAGTSDTQYF. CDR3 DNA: TGTGCCAGCAGCCAGGGACTAGCGGGTACATCAGATACGCAGTATTTT.

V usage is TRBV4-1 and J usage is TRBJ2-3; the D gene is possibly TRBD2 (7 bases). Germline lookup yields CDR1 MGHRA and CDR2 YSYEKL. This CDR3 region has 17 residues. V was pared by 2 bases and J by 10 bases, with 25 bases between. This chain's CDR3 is CASSQMGPPGGLDPQYF. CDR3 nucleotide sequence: TGCGCCAGCAGCCAAATGGGGCCTCCGGGGGGCCTTGATCCGCAGTATTTT.

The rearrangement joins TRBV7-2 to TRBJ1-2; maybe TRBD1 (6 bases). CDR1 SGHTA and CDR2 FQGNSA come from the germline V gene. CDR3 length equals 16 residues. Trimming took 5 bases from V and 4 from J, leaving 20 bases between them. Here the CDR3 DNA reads TGTGCCAGCAGCGCCCCCCCCCTAGACAGGCTCTATGGCTACACCTTC. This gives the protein CASSAPPLDRLYGYTF. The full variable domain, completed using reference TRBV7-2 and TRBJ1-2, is GAGVSQSPSNKVTEKGKDVELRCDPISGHTALYWYRQSLGQGLEFLIYFQGNSAPDKSGLPSDRFSAERTGGSVSTLTIQRTQQEDSAVYLCASSAPPLDRLYGYTFGSGTRLTVV.

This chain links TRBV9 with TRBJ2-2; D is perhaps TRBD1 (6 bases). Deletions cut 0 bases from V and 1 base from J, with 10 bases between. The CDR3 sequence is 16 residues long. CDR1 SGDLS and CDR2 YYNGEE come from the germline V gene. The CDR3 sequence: CASSVAGTRNTGELFF. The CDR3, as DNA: TGTGCCAGCAGCGTAGCTGGGACAAGGAACACCGGGGAGCTGTTTTTT.

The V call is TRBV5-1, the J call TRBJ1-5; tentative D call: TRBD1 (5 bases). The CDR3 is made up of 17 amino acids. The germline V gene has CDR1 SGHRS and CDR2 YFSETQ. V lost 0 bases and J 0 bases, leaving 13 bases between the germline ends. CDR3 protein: CASSLGQTSNSNQPQHF. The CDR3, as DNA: TGCGCCAGCAGCTTGGGACAGACAAGCAATAGCAATCAGCCCCAGCATTTT.

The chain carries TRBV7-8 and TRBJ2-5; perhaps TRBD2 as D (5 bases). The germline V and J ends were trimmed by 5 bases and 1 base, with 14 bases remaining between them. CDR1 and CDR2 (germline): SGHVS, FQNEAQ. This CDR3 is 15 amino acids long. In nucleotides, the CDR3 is TGTGCCAGCAGCCCATACGTTCGGGGCCAAGAGACCCAGTACTTC. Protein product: CASSPYVRGQETQYF.

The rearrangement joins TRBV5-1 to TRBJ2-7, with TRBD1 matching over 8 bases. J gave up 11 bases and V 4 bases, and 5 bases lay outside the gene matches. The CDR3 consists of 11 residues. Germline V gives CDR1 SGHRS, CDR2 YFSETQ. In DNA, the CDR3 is TGCGCCAGCAGCGTGGACAGGGTGGAGTACTTC. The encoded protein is CASSVDRVEYF. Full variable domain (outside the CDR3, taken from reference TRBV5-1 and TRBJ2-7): KAGVTQTPRYLIKTRGQQVTLSCSPISGHRSVSWYQQTPGQGLQFLFEYFSETQRNKGNFPGRFSGRQFSNSRSEMNVSTLELGDSALYLCASSVDRVEYFGPGTRLTVT.

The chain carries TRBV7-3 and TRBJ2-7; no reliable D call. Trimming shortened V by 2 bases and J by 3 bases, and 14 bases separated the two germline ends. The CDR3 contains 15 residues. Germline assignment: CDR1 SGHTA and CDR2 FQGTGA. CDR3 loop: CASSLSPGAHYEQYF. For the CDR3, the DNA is TGTGCCAGCAGCTTATCGCCGGGTGCTCACTACGAGCAGTACTTC.

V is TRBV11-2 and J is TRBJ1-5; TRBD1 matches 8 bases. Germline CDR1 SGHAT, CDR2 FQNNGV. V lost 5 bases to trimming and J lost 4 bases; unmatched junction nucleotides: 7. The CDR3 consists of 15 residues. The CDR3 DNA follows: TGTGCCAGCAGCCTACAACAGGGGGAGAATCAGCCCCAGCATTTT. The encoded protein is CASSLQQGENQPQHF.

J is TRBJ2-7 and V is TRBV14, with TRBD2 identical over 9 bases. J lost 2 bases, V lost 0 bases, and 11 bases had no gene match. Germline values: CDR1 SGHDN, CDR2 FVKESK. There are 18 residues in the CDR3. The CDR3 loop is CASSQDKLAGFSTYEQYF. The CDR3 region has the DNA TGTGCCAGCAGCCAAGATAAACTAGCGGGCTTTAGCACCTACGAGCAGTACTTC.

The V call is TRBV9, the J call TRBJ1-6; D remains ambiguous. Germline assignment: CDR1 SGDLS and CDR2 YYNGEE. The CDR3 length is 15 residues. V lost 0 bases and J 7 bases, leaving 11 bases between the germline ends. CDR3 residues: CASSVAAGSNSPLHF. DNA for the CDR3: TGTGCCAGCAGCGTAGCGGCAGGAAGCAATTCACCCCTCCACTTT.

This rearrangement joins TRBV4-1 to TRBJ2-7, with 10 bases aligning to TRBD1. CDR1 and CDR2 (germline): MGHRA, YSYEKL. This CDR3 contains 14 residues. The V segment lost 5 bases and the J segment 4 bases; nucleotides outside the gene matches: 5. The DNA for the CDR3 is TGCGCCAGCAGCAGTCCGGGACAGGGGTACGAGCAGTACTTC. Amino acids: CASSSPGQGYEQYF.

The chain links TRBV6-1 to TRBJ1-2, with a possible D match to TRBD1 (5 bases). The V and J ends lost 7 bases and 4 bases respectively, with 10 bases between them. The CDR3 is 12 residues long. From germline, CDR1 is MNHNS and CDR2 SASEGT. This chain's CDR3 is CASTIGGYGYTF. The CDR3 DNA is TGTGCCAGCACCATCGGGGGCTATGGCTACACCTTC.

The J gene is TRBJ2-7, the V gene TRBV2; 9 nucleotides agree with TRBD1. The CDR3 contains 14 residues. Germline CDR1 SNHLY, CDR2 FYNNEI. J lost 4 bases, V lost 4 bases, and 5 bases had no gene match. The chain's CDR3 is CASSAGTGRYEQYF. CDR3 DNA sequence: TGTGCCAGCAGTGCCGGGACAGGGAGGTACGAGCAGTACTTC.

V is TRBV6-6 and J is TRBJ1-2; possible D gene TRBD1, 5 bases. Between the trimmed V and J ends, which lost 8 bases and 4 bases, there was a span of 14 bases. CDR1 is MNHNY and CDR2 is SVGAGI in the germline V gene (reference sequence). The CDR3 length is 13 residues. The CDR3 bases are TGTGCCAGCCTCCTTGGGGGGTCCTATGGCTACACCTTC. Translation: CASLLGGSYGYTF.

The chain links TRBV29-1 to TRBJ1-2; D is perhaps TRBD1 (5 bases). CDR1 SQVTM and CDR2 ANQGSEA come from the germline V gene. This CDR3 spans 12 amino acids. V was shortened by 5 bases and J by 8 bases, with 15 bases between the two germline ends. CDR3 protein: CSVKGEAGGYTF. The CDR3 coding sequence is TGCAGCGTTAAAGGGGAGGCTGGCGGCTACACCTTC.

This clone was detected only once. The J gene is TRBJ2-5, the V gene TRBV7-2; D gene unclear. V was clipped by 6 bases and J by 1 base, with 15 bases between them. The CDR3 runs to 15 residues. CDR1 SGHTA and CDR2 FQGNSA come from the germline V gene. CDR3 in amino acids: CASSYNTGSQETQYF. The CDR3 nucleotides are TGTGCCAGCAGTTATAACACCGGGTCCCAAGAGACCCAGTACTTC.

DNA for the CDR3: TGTGCCAGCGGGGGGGTCCCAGGTTACTACGAGCAGTACTTC. Protein: CASGGVPGYYEQYF. This chain uses TRBV2 with TRBJ2-7; TRBD2 agrees at 7 bases. J was trimmed by 3 bases and V by 8 bases; bases with no gene match: 10. The CDR3 loop spans 14 amino acids. Germline lookup yields CDR1 SNHLY and CDR2 FYNNEI.

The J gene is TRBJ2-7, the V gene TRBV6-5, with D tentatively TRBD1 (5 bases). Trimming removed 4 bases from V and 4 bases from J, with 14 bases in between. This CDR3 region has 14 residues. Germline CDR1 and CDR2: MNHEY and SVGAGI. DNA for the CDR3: TGTGCCAGCAGTTCACCACAACAGGTGTACGAGCAGTACTTC. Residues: CASSSPQQVYEQYF.

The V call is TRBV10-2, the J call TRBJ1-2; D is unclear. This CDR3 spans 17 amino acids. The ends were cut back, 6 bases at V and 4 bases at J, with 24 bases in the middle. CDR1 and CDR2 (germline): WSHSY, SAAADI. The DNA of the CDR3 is TGCGCCAGCAGCGCTCCCGGCATGGAGGCGATTATCTATGGCTACACCTTC. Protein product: CASSAPGMEAIIYGYTF.